Presented here are 16 T cell receptor beta chains from one specimen sequenced in a study of CD8+ T cells in alopecia areata. Extraction and reverse transcription of RNA yielded cDNA as the sequencing template. Repertoires were generated with immunoSEQ multiplex PCR, while TCRdb's copy carries only in-frame clones and drops some. The sample has 75,000 to 100,000 clones, less than 50% seen once. Sequencing was carried out using CD4+ T cells sorted from blood. The receptors come from a human donor with alopecia areata.

The chain combines TRBV11-2 with TRBJ2-4; D call uncertain. The germline V and J ends were trimmed by 4 bases and 0 bases, with 10 bases remaining between them. Germline V gives CDR1 SGHAT, CDR2 FQNNGV. The CDR3 covers 15 residues. CDR3 protein: CASSSTLRAKNIQYF. In DNA form, the CDR3 reads TGTGCCAGCAGCTCAACACTACGAGCCAAAAACATTCAGTACTTC.

This sequence joins TRBV7-9 and TRBJ1-4; D is ambiguous. The ends were cut back, 0 bases at V and 5 bases at J, with 10 bases in the middle. Germline loops: CDR1 SEHNR, CDR2 FQNEAQ (reference sequence). The CDR3 sequence is 15 residues long. The CDR3: CASSLARALNEKLFF. The CDR3 DNA reads TGTGCCAGCAGCTTAGCCAGAGCGCTCAATGAAAAACTGTTTTTT.

V is TRBV11-2 and J is TRBJ2-5; 8 positions agree with TRBD2. The V segment lost 5 bases and the J segment 2 bases; nucleotides outside the gene matches: 4. The CDR3 sequence is 14 residues long. Germline assignment: CDR1 SGHAT and CDR2 FQNNGV. CDR3 sequence (DNA): TGTGCCAGCAGCGAGGGACTAGAGCAAGAGACCCAGTACTTC. Its protein is CASSEGLEQETQYF.

Only a few counts were recorded for this clone. The chain uses TRBV14 and TRBJ1-2; D call uncertain. CDR1 SGHDN and CDR2 FVKESK come from the germline V gene. V was clipped by 2 bases and J by 6 bases, with 10 bases between them. The CDR3 runs 13 residues. CDR3: CASSQRAVHGYTF. The DNA of the CDR3 is TGTGCCAGCAGCCAACGGGCAGTCCATGGCTACACCTTC.

This clone was detected a few times. The V gene is TRBV30, the J gene TRBJ1-4, with D uncertain. The germline gives CDR1 GTSNPN, CDR2 SVGIG (reference sequence). CDR3 size: 12 residues. The V end was cut by 4 bases, the J end by 8 bases, with 11 bases between. The CDR3 region is CAWNVFGEKLFF. The CDR3 region has the DNA TGTGCCTGGAACGTTTTTGGAGAAAAACTGTTTTTT.

The chain recombines TRBV7-9 with TRBJ2-2, with a possible D match to TRBD2 (6 bases). V was shortened by 10 bases and J by 0 bases, with 15 bases between the two germline ends. Germline values: CDR1 SEHNR, CDR2 FQNEAQ (reference sequence). The CDR3 length is 15 residues. CDR3 region: CATPRGAANTGELFF. The CDR3 DNA is TGTGCCACCCCTCGCGGGGCCGCGAACACCGGGGAGCTGTTTTTT. The full variable domain, in which reference TRBV7-9 and TRBJ2-2 provide the parts outside the CDR3, is DTGVSQNPRHKITKRGQNVTFRCDPISEHNRLYWYRQTLGQGPEFLTYFQNEAQLEKSRLLSDRFSAERPKGSFSTLEIQRTEQGDSAMYLCATPRGAANTGELFFGEGSRLTVL.

This clone was counted only a few times. The CDR3 nucleotides are TGTGCCAGCAGTTGGGGGGGACAAGAGACCCAGTACTTC. It yields the protein CASSWGGQETQYF. The chain recombines TRBV7-9 with TRBJ2-5; 7 nucleotides line up with TRBD2. The CDR3 contains 13 residues. J gave up 2 bases and V 6 bases, and 3 bases lay outside the gene matches. The germline V gene encodes CDR1 SEHNR and CDR2 FQNEAQ (reference sequence).

This clone was seen only a few times. The chain recombines TRBV7-2 with TRBJ2-3; possibly TRBD1 or TRBD2 for D (6 bases each). Trimming took 11 bases from V and 3 from J, leaving 21 bases between them. The CDR3 length is 15 residues. Germline assignment: CDR1 SGHTA and CDR2 FQGNSA. The CDR3 reads CAHRRRDKTTDTQYF. The CDR3 DNA is TGTGCCCACCGTCGGAGGGACAAGACGACAGATACGCAGTATTTT.

This clone was counted only a few times. This CDR3 is CASSYNGRGETQYF. As DNA, the CDR3 is TGTGCCAGCAGTTACAATGGCAGGGGAGAGACCCAGTACTTC. V usage is TRBV6-5 and J usage is TRBJ2-5; a weak D match, TRBD1 (6 bases). V shed 2 bases and J shed 4 bases, with 11 bases lying between them. CDR3 length equals 14 residues. From germline, CDR1 is MNHEY and CDR2 SVGAGI.

The CDR3 is CSVGNRRGETQYF. DNA for the CDR3: TGCAGCGTAGGCAACAGGAGGGGTGAGACCCAGTACTTC. V gene TRBV29-1 combines with J gene TRBJ2-5, with D maybe TRBD2 (6 bases). The CDR3 covers 13 residues. The germline V gene has CDR1 SQVTM and CDR2 ANQGSEA. The V end was cut by 6 bases, the J end by 5 bases, with 16 bases between.

This clone was picked up a small number of times. The chain uses TRBV7-2 and TRBJ2-5; D is perhaps TRBD1 (5 bases). Germline CDR1 and CDR2: SGHTA and FQGNSA. CDR3 length: 15 residues. V was shortened by 2 bases and J by 7 bases, with 17 bases between the two germline ends. DNA of the CDR3: TGTGCCAGCAGCTTATCCCAGGGTGGAAGATGGACCCAGTACTTC. Its translation: CASSLSQGGRWTQYF.

CDR3 bases: TGTGCCAGCCAGGGGAGGGCTGAAGCTTTCTTT. Protein product: CASQGRAEAFF. The rearrangement links TRBV2 to TRBJ1-1; weak D call: TRBD1 (6 bases). Germline lookup yields CDR1 SNHLY and CDR2 FYNNEI. Trimming stripped 8 bases from V and 6 bases from J, with 10 bases between. The CDR3 sequence is 11 residues long.

This clone was seen only a few times. The chain combines TRBV19 with TRBJ2-3, with 7 bases aligning to TRBD2. Trimming removed 10 bases from V and 4 bases from J; junction bases left unmatched: 5. CDR1 and CDR2 (germline): LNHDA, SQIVND (reference sequence). The CDR3 runs 12 residues. This CDR3 is CAIEAGPDTQYF. DNA for the CDR3: TGTGCCATTGAAGCGGGACCAGATACGCAGTATTTT.

This chain uses TRBV30 with TRBJ2-6; 9 bases are shared with TRBD1. The CDR3 loop spans 18 amino acids. Trimming removed 2 bases from V and 0 bases from J; junction bases left unmatched: 8. In germline, CDR1 is GTSNPN, CDR2 SVGIG (reference sequence). The CDR3 sequence: CAWSTRTGVPSGANVLTF. CDR3 nucleotides: TGTGCCTGGAGTACCAGGACAGGGGTCCCCTCTGGGGCCAACGTCCTGACTTTC.

CDR3 region: CASSGGRDRASGANVLTF. As DNA, the CDR3 is TGTGCCAGCAGCGGGGGCCGGGACAGGGCTTCTGGGGCCAACGTCCTGACTTTC. The chain links TRBV7-3 to TRBJ2-6, with 9 bases fitting TRBD1. Germline CDR1 reads SGHTA; CDR2 reads FQGTGA. Losses at the gene ends were 5 bases for V and 1 base for J; bases not matched to a gene: 9. This CDR3 contains 18 residues.

The genes are TRBV4-2 and TRBJ2-3; TRBD2 matches 15 bases. V was clipped by 4 bases and J by 4 bases; unmatched bases: 3. The CDR3 consists of 16 residues. The germline V gene has CDR1 LGHNA and CDR2 YNFKEQ. In DNA, the CDR3 is TGTGCCAGCAGCCCTCGGACTAGCGGGGGGGCAGATACGCAGTATTTT. Protein product: CASSPRTSGGADTQYF.